A single sample gave rise to the 29 T cell receptor beta chains below, sequenced in a study of naive and memory T cell subsets. An equimolar mix of two oligonucleotides served as the beta constant-region primer for TRBC1 and TRBC2. Using its own MiXCR run on the UMI-ligation and nested PCR reads, TCRdb lists one record per CDR3 protein. The sample contains 130,000 to 150,000 distinct CDR3 sequences, approximately 15% of which appear only once. Source material: naive CD4+ T cells from blood. The receptors were gathered from a human donor in good health.

This clonotype was counted between two and nine times. This chain uses TRBV20-1 with TRBJ2-1; D might be TRBD2 (5 bases). Germline-derived CDR1 and CDR2 are DFQATT and SNEGSKA (reference sequence). CDR3 length: 14 residues. V was trimmed by 1 base and J by 9 bases, leaving 16 bases between them. In DNA form, the CDR3 reads TGCAGTGCTAGAGCTCCTCCTAGCTTTGCTGAGCAGTTCTTC. This encodes CSARAPPSFAEQFF.

V is TRBV11-2 and J is TRBJ1-1; the D gene is possibly TRBD1 (5 bases). The CDR3 covers 16 residues. V gave up 2 bases and J gave up 3 bases, with 16 bases separating them. CDR1 and CDR2 from the germline V gene are SGHAT and FQNNGV. The CDR3 region is CASSLIRQGGDTEAFF. DNA of the CDR3: TGTGCCAGCAGCTTAATTCGGCAGGGCGGGGACACTGAAGCTTTCTTT.

CDR3 nucleotides: TGTGCCAGCAGTCCCGGGACAGGGGGATACTACGAGCAGTACTTC. It is translated as CASSPGTGGYYEQYF. The chain links TRBV12-3 or TRBV12-4 to TRBJ2-7; the match to TRBD1 covers 11 bases. CDR3 length: 15 amino acids. J lost 3 bases, V lost 5 bases, and 6 bases had no gene match.

This chain links TRBV28 with TRBJ2-7; tentative D call: TRBD2 (7 bases). V lost 3 bases, J lost 0 bases, and 12 bases lay in between. The CDR3 has 15 amino acids. CDR1 and CDR2 (germline): MDHEN, SYDVKM. CDR3 residues: CASSFGGASSYEQYF. The DNA for the CDR3 is TGTGCCAGCAGTTTTGGGGGGGCTAGCTCCTACGAGCAGTACTTC.

The V gene is TRBV20-1, the J gene TRBJ1-1; D unclear. The germline gives CDR1 DFQATT, CDR2 SNEGSKA (reference sequence). Trimming removed 2 bases from V and 0 bases from J, with 7 bases in between. The CDR3 has 13 amino acids. The CDR3 reads CSARPSLNTEAFF. DNA of the CDR3: TGCAGTGCTAGACCCAGCCTGAACACTGAAGCTTTCTTT.

This clonotype was detected a few times. V usage is TRBV29-1 and J usage is TRBJ1-4, with a tentative D call TRBD1 (6 bases). The CDR3 spans 13 residues. Germline values: CDR1 SQVTM, CDR2 ANQGSEA. Deletions cut 4 bases from V and 6 bases from J, with 12 bases between. The CDR3 reads CSVVQGGDEKLFF. The DNA of the CDR3 is TGCAGCGTTGTACAGGGAGGCGATGAAAAACTGTTTTTT.

V usage is TRBV5-1 and J usage is TRBJ2-3; D perhaps matches TRBD2 (5 bases). Per germline, CDR1 SGHRS and CDR2 YFSETQ. The CDR3 loop spans 15 amino acids. V was pared by 1 base and J by 4 bases, with 13 bases between. The CDR3: CASSLTLEAADTQYF. CDR3 sequence (DNA): TGCGCCAGCAGCTTGACTTTGGAGGCCGCAGATACGCAGTATTTT.

The chain links TRBV28 to TRBJ1-2, with 9 bases identical to TRBD1. The germline V gene has CDR1 MDHEN and CDR2 SYDVKM. V trimming: 6 bases; J trimming: 3 bases; junction bases outside the gene matches: 8. The CDR3 extends over 15 amino acids. The CDR3 sequence: CASRIQTGGDYGYTF. CDR3 DNA sequence: TGTGCCAGCAGAATACAGACAGGGGGAGACTATGGCTACACCTTC.

This chain connects TRBV7-9 to TRBJ1-5; no clear D. The CDR3 runs to 14 residues. CDR1 and CDR2 from the germline V gene are SEHNR and FQNEAQ (reference sequence). Trimming took off 7 bases at V and 0 bases at J, with 10 bases between the two ends. CDR3 in amino acids: CASTDTDSNQPQHF. DNA for the CDR3: TGTGCCAGCACCGACACTGATAGCAATCAGCCCCAGCATTTT.

This clonotype has just a few counts. The chain joins TRBV2 to TRBJ2-1; TRBD2 agrees at 11 bases. Germline trimming cut 5 bases from V and 5 bases from J; bases unmatched to any gene: 5. Germline V gives CDR1 SNHLY, CDR2 FYNNEI. The CDR3 has 15 residues. CDR3 residues: CASSFQGLADNEQFF. The CDR3 DNA reads as TGTGCCAGCAGTTTCCAGGGACTAGCGGACAATGAGCAGTTCTTC.

This clonotype was found a few times. The chain carries TRBV10-3 and TRBJ2-3, with 9 bases identical to TRBD2. CDR1 is ENHRY and CDR2 is SYGVKD in the germline V gene. CDR3 length: 12 residues. Trimming cost V 8 bases and J 6 bases; bases outside gene matches: 3. CDR3 region: CAIGGLADTQYF. The CDR3, as DNA: TGTGCCATCGGGGGACTAGCCGATACGCAGTATTTT.

The genes are TRBV25-1 and TRBJ2-2; possible D gene TRBD1, 6 bases. Looked up from germline, CDR1 is MGHDK and CDR2 is SYGVNS. V gave up 5 bases and J gave up 7 bases, with 14 bases separating them. This CDR3 contains 14 residues. The chain's CDR3 is CASSNTGFSGELFF. The DNA for the CDR3 is TGTGCCAGCAGTAACACAGGGTTTAGCGGGGAGCTGTTTTTT.

This clonotype showed up just a few times. The J gene is TRBJ2-1, the V gene TRBV28, with TRBD2 as a possible D gene (6 bases). The CDR3 contains 13 residues. The V gene lost 2 bases and the J gene lost 8 bases, with 10 bases spanning the gap. The germline V gene encodes CDR1 MDHEN and CDR2 SYDVKM. CDR3 sequence reads: CASSLGGYHEQFF. The CDR3 bases are TGTGCCAGCAGTTTAGGGGGGTACCATGAGCAGTTCTTC.

The table lists this clonotype with many counts. The chain couples TRBV28 to TRBJ2-7; D is undetermined. The CDR3 loop spans 14 amino acids. V was pared by 2 bases and J by 6 bases, with 14 bases between. Germline CDR1 reads MDHEN; CDR2 reads SYDVKM. CDR3 amino acids: CASSLELALPEQYF. For the CDR3, the DNA is TGTGCCAGCAGTTTAGAACTGGCGCTTCCCGAGCAGTACTTC.

In this sample, this clonotype turned up a few times. The chain links TRBV14 to TRBJ1-1; D perhaps matches TRBD1 (5 bases). Germline CDR1 SGHDN, CDR2 FVKESK. The CDR3 has 14 amino acids. V lost 0 bases to trimming and J lost 5 bases, with 10 bases between them. Written as DNA, the CDR3 is TGTGCCAGCAGCCAAGACCCCCGGGGGACTGAAGCTTTCTTT. Its protein product is CASSQDPRGTEAFF.

In its sample, this clonotype was seen a few times. The chain has TRBV28 and TRBJ1-5, with 8 bases matching TRBD1. The CDR3 has 16 amino acids. J was trimmed by 3 bases and V by 5 bases; bases with no gene match: 9. Germline CDR1 reads MDHEN; CDR2 reads SYDVKM. The CDR3, as DNA: TGTGCCAGCAGTCCCGGGACAGGTGGGAACAATCAGCCCCAGCATTTT. It encodes CASSPGTGGNNQPQHF.

This sequence joins TRBV6-1 and TRBJ2-3; D gene ambiguous. The germline V gene has CDR1 MNHNS and CDR2 SASEGT. The V end was cut by 5 bases, the J end by 1 base, with 10 bases between. This CDR3 comprises 14 residues. This CDR3 is CASSPPGCTDTQYF. CDR3 in DNA: TGTGCCAGCAGTCCCCCCGGGTGCACAGATACGCAGTATTTT.

The gene calls are TRBV7-2 and TRBJ1-5; no clear D gene. The CDR3 runs 17 residues. Trimming shortened V by 1 base and J by 0 bases, and 13 bases separated the two germline ends. Germline CDR1 SGHTA, CDR2 FQGNSA. This CDR3 reads CASSLDGLVNSNQPQHF. The CDR3 DNA reads TGTGCCAGCAGCTTAGATGGTTTAGTCAATAGCAATCAGCCCCAGCATTTT.

J is TRBJ2-5 and V is TRBV4-1, with TRBD2 matching over 8 bases. Germline V gives CDR1 MGHRA, CDR2 YSYEKL. After removal of 1 base from V and 5 bases from J, the junction contained 6 bases not matched to a gene. This CDR3 has 15 residues. In DNA form, the CDR3 reads TGCGCCAGCAGCCAAGGGGTTAGCGGGGAGGAGACCCAGTACTTC. Residues: CASSQGVSGEETQYF.

This clonotype occurred many times. This chain joins TRBV5-5 and TRBJ2-7, with D perhaps TRBD1 or TRBD2 (5 bases each). The CDR3 is made up of 17 amino acids. Between the trimmed V and J ends, which lost 3 bases and 1 base, there was a span of 20 bases. The V gene's germline CDR1 is SGHKS and CDR2 YYEKEE (reference sequence). The CDR3 sequence is CASSSGLFDARSYEQYF. DNA for the CDR3: TGTGCCAGCAGCTCGGGGCTTTTTGACGCGAGGTCCTACGAGCAGTACTTC.

This clonotype was seen more than once but under ten times. V is TRBV3-1 and J is TRBJ1-2; TRBD1 aligns across 8 bases. V lost 0 bases, J lost 4 bases, and 1 base stayed unmatched. CDR1 is LGHDT, CDR2 YNNKEL, per germline (reference sequence). The CDR3 sequence is 14 residues long. CDR3 sequence: CASSQEDRGYGYTF. CDR3 nucleotides: TGTGCCAGCAGCCAAGAAGACAGGGGCTATGGCTACACCTTC.

This clonotype was detected many times. The J gene is TRBJ2-3, the V gene TRBV9; 10 bases are shared with TRBD1. The germline gives CDR1 SGDLS, CDR2 YYNGEE. The CDR3 runs 19 residues. V lost 2 bases, J lost 0 bases, and 12 bases stayed unmatched. The CDR3 region is CASSVRRDRGSDSTDTQYF. As DNA, the CDR3 is TGTGCCAGCAGCGTGCGCCGGGACAGGGGATCTGATAGCACAGATACGCAGTATTTT. Combining the CDR3 with reference TRBV9 and TRBJ2-3 gives the whole variable domain DSGVTQTPKHLITATGQRVTLRCSPRSGDLSVYWYQQSLDQGLQFLIQYYNGEERAKGNILERFSAQQFPDLHSELNLSSLELGDSALYFCASSVRRDRGSDSTDTQYFGPGTRLTVL.

The V call is TRBV7-8, the J call TRBJ2-3; 8 nucleotides agree with TRBD1. The CDR3 runs to 15 residues. Germline-derived CDR1 and CDR2 are SGHVS and FQNEAQ. Trimming at V came to 5 bases and at J to 3 bases, leaving 7 bases not matched to a gene. In nucleotides, the CDR3 is TGTGCCAGCAGCCCAACCAGGGGGCGTACAGATACGCAGTATTTT. This sequence encodes CASSPTRGRTDTQYF.

This clonotype has more than one count but fewer than ten. This rearrangement joins TRBV20-1 to TRBJ1-1; D not resolved. The CDR3 has 13 residues. Germline assignment: CDR1 DFQATT and CDR2 SNEGSKA (reference sequence). V was trimmed by 4 bases and J by 4 bases, leaving 13 bases between them. CDR3 loop: CSAKGFPGTEAFF. CDR3 DNA: TGCAGTGCTAAAGGATTTCCGGGCACTGAAGCTTTCTTT.

This clonotype was observed a few times. The gene calls are TRBV5-5 and TRBJ2-2; TRBD1 agrees at 10 bases. The CDR3 is 15 amino acids. The germline gives CDR1 SGHKS, CDR2 YYEKEE (reference sequence). V lost 2 bases and J lost 5; bases outside the gene matches: 3. CDR3 loop: CASSFLGQGTGELFF. CDR3 sequence (DNA): TGTGCCAGCAGCTTCCTGGGACAGGGGACCGGGGAGCTGTTTTTT.

The rearrangement links TRBV7-9 to TRBJ2-2; 9 bases map to TRBD2. The germline V gene has CDR1 SEHNR and CDR2 FQNEAQ (reference sequence). This CDR3 spans 16 amino acids. V lost 4 bases, J lost 2 bases, and 5 bases stayed unmatched. CDR3 amino acids: CASSSLAGANTGELFF. CDR3 DNA: TGTGCCAGCAGCTCCTTAGCGGGGGCCAACACCGGGGAGCTGTTTTTT.

This chain uses TRBV27 with TRBJ2-7; D uncertain. V shed 5 bases and J shed 5 bases, with 10 bases lying between them. CDR3 size: 12 residues. CDR1 MNHEY and CDR2 SMNVEV come from the germline V gene (reference sequence). The CDR3 DNA reads TGTGCCAGCAGTGCCATAGACGACGAGCAGTACTTC. Translation: CASSAIDDEQYF.

The V and J genes are TRBV3-1 and TRBJ2-1; the match to TRBD1 covers 8 bases. Germline CDR1 is LGHDT and CDR2 is YNNKEL (reference sequence). Germline trimming cut 4 bases from V and 8 bases from J; bases unmatched to any gene: 7. The CDR3 has 14 residues. CDR3 nucleotide sequence: TGTGCCAGCAGCCCCCGGGACAGGTTACATGAGCAGTTCTTC. Its translation is CASSPRDRLHEQFF.

V is TRBV4-1 and J is TRBJ1-5; TRBD1 is a possible D gene (5 bases). V was clipped by 0 bases and J by 7 bases, with 13 bases between them. Germline V gene lookup returns CDR1 MGHRA and CDR2 YSYEKL. There are 15 residues in the CDR3. The CDR3 sequence is CASSQDGRVNQPQHF. The CDR3 DNA sequence: TGCGCCAGCAGCCAAGATGGCAGGGTCAACCAGCCCCAGCATTTT.